This entry lists 30 T cell receptor beta chains sequenced from one sample in a study of blood T cell repertoires in COVID-19. Assay: immunoSEQ multiplex PCR; the TCRdb copy retains only in-frame clones and omits some. The sample shows about 82,000 clones, 80% to 90% of them seen only once. The sample comprised peripheral blood. The receptors were sampled from a woman between 55 and 75 years old with acute or convalescent COVID-19.

This rearrangement joins TRBV7-3 to TRBJ2-5; 11 nucleotides align to TRBD2. Germline loops: CDR1 SGHTA, CDR2 FQGTGA. This CDR3 has 16 residues. The junction had 9 bases not matched to a gene; V was cut back by 4 bases and J by 5 bases. CDR3 loop: CASSSGLAGGWETQYF. The CDR3 region has the DNA TGTGCCAGCAGCTCCGGGCTAGCGGGGGGTTGGGAGACCCAGTACTTC.

V is TRBV30 and J is TRBJ2-5; TRBD2 is a possible D gene (7 bases). Trimming left V 2 bases short and J 7 bases short, with 17 bases between. The CDR3 is 14 residues long. Germline-derived CDR1 and CDR2 are GTSNPN and SVGIG (reference sequence). The DNA of the CDR3 is TGTGCCTGGAGTCCAGGGGATCCGGGGGGGACCCAGTACTTC. This encodes CAWSPGDPGGTQYF.

The chain employs TRBV4-3 and TRBJ1-2; D is unclear. V lost 0 bases, J lost 8 bases, and 16 bases lay in between. The CDR3 extends over 15 amino acids. Per the germline V gene, CDR1 is LGHNA and CDR2 is YSLEER. In DNA form, the CDR3 reads TGCGCCAGCAGCCAAGACAAGGCCTGGAGTGACGGCTACACCTTC. It specifies CASSQDKAWSDGYTF.

The chain recombines TRBV6-1 with TRBJ2-1; weak D call: TRBD1 (5 bases). Between the trimmed V and J ends, which lost 2 bases and 14 bases, there was a span of 19 bases. The germline V gene encodes CDR1 MNHNS and CDR2 SASEGT. This CDR3 spans 14 amino acids. The CDR3 reads CASSEFIRGLVKFF. The CDR3, as DNA: TGTGCCAGCAGTGAATTTATTAGGGGCCTAGTGAAGTTCTTC.

This rearrangement joins TRBV3-1 (or the pseudogene TRBV3-2) to TRBJ2-2; 7 bases are a match to TRBD2. This CDR3 comprises 14 residues. Germline trimming cut 9 bases from V and 0 bases from J; bases unmatched to any gene: 4. Germline-derived CDR1 and CDR2 are LGHDT and YNNKEL (reference sequence). Here the CDR3 DNA reads TGTGCCAGTGCGAGCGGGGCGAACACCGGGGAGCTGTTTTTT. This codes for CASASGANTGELFF.

CDR3 residues: CASRGVNIQYF. CDR3 bases: TGTGCCAGCCGGGGAGTAAACATTCAGTACTTC. The rearrangement uses TRBV6-5 and TRBJ2-4; D is possibly TRBD2 (5 bases). Germline V gives CDR1 MNHEY, CDR2 SVGAGI. Trimming took off 8 bases at V and 6 bases at J, with 8 bases between the two ends. The CDR3 runs 11 residues.

This clone was observed once. The chain recombines TRBV7-2 with TRBJ2-7, with 8 bases that match TRBD1. Unmatched junction bases numbered 6, after V lost 5 bases and J lost 3 bases. Germline loops: CDR1 SGHTA, CDR2 FQGNSA. The CDR3 runs to 14 residues. The CDR3 sequence: CASSPRDRYYEQYF. The CDR3 nucleotides read TGTGCCAGCAGCCCCCGGGACAGGTACTACGAGCAGTACTTC.

This chain connects TRBV2 to TRBJ2-2, with D tentatively TRBD2 (6 bases). CDR1 SNHLY and CDR2 FYNNEI come from the germline V gene. The length of the CDR3 is 13 residues. The V end was cut by 5 bases, the J end by 6 bases, with 10 bases between. CDR3 in amino acids: CASSKLASGELFF. Here the CDR3 DNA reads TGTGCCAGCAGTAAACTAGCCTCCGGGGAGCTGTTTTTT.

J is TRBJ1-2 and V is TRBV28; tentative D call: TRBD1 (5 bases). The CDR3 consists of 13 residues. The V end was cut by 2 bases, the J end by 5 bases, with 9 bases between. Germline-derived CDR1 and CDR2 are MDHEN and SYDVKM. The CDR3 region has the DNA TGTGCCAGCAGTTTAAGGGGAAGATATGGCTACACCTTC. It is translated as CASSLRGRYGYTF.

The gene calls are TRBV6-5 and TRBJ1-1; 10 bases are a match to TRBD1. After removal of 4 bases from V and 5 bases from J, the junction contained 7 bases not matched to a gene. The V gene's germline CDR1 is MNHEY and CDR2 SVGAGI. The CDR3 consists of 15 residues. CDR3 residues: CASSSTGGRRTEAFF. The CDR3 DNA reads as TGTGCCAGCAGTTCGACAGGGGGCCGTCGAACTGAAGCTTTCTTT.

This clone was observed a few times. This sequence joins TRBV19 and TRBJ1-6; no clear D gene. This CDR3 is 16 amino acids long. With 9 bases removed from V and 3 bases from J, the gap between germline ends came to 18 bases. Germline V gene sequence: CDR1 LNHDA, CDR2 SQIVND (reference sequence). The CDR3 coding sequence is TGTGCCAGCCAAGCTGTCAGACTTGACTATAATTCACCCCTCCACTTT. This codes for CASQAVRLDYNSPLHF.

The V call is TRBV5-8, the J call TRBJ1-4, with D hard to call. In germline, CDR1 is SGHTS, CDR2 YDEGEE. The V end lost 5 bases, the J end lost 6 bases, and 23 bases lay between the germline ends. The CDR3 spans 17 residues. CDR3 sequence (DNA): TGTGCCAGCAGATACCCCTCTACGGTCCTCATGGATGAAAAACTGTTTTTT. Its translation is CASRYPSTVLMDEKLFF.

The chain carries TRBV28 and TRBJ2-7; D uncertain. CDR3 length: 12 amino acids. Trimming cost V 6 bases and J 6 bases, with 12 bases left between them. Germline values: CDR1 MDHEN, CDR2 SYDVKM. Here the CDR3 reads CASRPNWAEQYF. The CDR3 DNA is TGTGCCAGCAGGCCAAACTGGGCCGAGCAGTACTTC.

The chain has TRBV5-1 and TRBJ2-5; 15 bases fit TRBD2. CDR3 length: 19 amino acids. Losses at the gene ends were 4 bases for V and 2 bases for J; bases not matched to a gene: 12. Germline V lookup: CDR1 SGHRS, CDR2 YFSETQ. This CDR3 is CASSGGLAGGGVLQETQYF. CDR3 DNA: TGCGCCAGCAGCGGGGGACTAGCGGGAGGTGGGGTATTACAAGAGACCCAGTACTTC.

The chain links TRBV7-2 to TRBJ1-2; TRBD1 matches 11 bases. The CDR3 covers 17 residues. V lost 6 bases to trimming and J lost 2 bases; unmatched junction nucleotides: 11. Germline CDR1 and CDR2: SGHTA and FQGNSA. The CDR3 nucleotides read TGTGCCAGCAGAGACGAAGGACAGGGGGCTCAAAACTATGGCTACACCTTC. This translates into CASRDEGQGAQNYGYTF.

The chain employs TRBV7-9 and TRBJ2-6, with D tentatively TRBD1 (5 bases). V dropped 4 bases and J dropped 2 bases, with 15 bases sitting between them. In germline, CDR1 is SEHNR, CDR2 FQNEAQ (reference sequence). This CDR3 is built from 17 residues. In DNA form, the CDR3 reads TGTGCCAGCAGCTCTTACCAGGGAAAGGCTGGGGCCAACGTCCTGACTTTC. Its protein product is CASSSYQGKAGANVLTF.

The V gene is TRBV3-1 (or the pseudogene TRBV3-2), the J gene TRBJ2-1; D possibly corresponds to TRBD2 (6 bases). CDR1 is LGHDT and CDR2 is YNNKEL in the germline V gene (reference sequence). Trimming cost V 3 bases and J 7 bases, with 10 bases left between them. The CDR3 sequence is 13 residues long. This CDR3 reads CASSHGGWNEQFF. For the CDR3, the DNA is TGTGCCAGCAGCCATGGAGGGTGGAATGAGCAGTTCTTC.

This clone appeared a single time. This chain uses TRBV13 with TRBJ1-5; D is perhaps TRBD1 (5 bases). The CDR3 is 15 residues long. The V end was cut by 3 bases, the J end by 1 base, with 10 bases between. Germline assignment: CDR1 PRHDT and CDR2 FYEKMQ (reference sequence). CDR3 in amino acids: CASSLGGISNQPQHF. In DNA, the CDR3 is TGTGCCAGCAGCTTGGGGGGGATCAGCAATCAGCCCCAGCATTTT.

The chain joins TRBV7-8 to TRBJ1-1; D remains unclear. CDR1 and CDR2 from the germline V gene are SGHVS and FQNEAQ. Deletions cut 1 base from V and 1 base from J, with 13 bases between. The CDR3 has 16 amino acids. CDR3 bases: TGTGCCAGCAGCTTAGTACATTTGCGGGGGAACACTGAAGCTTTCTTT. Translation: CASSLVHLRGNTEAFF.

The chain links TRBV29-1 to TRBJ1-3; no clear D. The V gene lost 6 bases and the J gene lost 6 bases, with 12 bases spanning the gap. Germline V gene lookup returns CDR1 SQVTM and CDR2 ANQGSEA. The CDR3 totals 12 residues. The CDR3 nucleotides are TGCAGCGTCGGGTCCTACCCAAACACCATATATTTT. Its protein is CSVGSYPNTIYF.

The rearrangement links TRBV5-8 to TRBJ1-1, with 9 bases that match TRBD1. With 3 bases clipped from V and 8 bases from J, the junction kept 2 bases outside the gene matches. This CDR3 has 12 residues. Germline lookup yields CDR1 SGHTS and CDR2 YDEGEE. In DNA form, the CDR3 reads TGTGCCAGCAGCTGGACAGGGGCCGAAGCTTTCTTT. It codes for CASSWTGAEAFF.

This clone was recorded once. The rearrangement links TRBV6-2 or TRBV6-3 to TRBJ1-5, with TRBD1 matching 7 bases. This CDR3 has 14 residues. Per the germline V gene, CDR1 is MNHEY and CDR2 is SVGEGT. Trimming cost V 2 bases and J 3 bases; bases outside gene matches: 1. In DNA form, the CDR3 reads TGTGCCAGCAGTTACGGACAGGACAATCAGCCCCAGCATTTT. Translation: CASSYGQDNQPQHF.

The rearrangement joins TRBV11-2 to TRBJ1-1; possible D gene TRBD1, 5 bases. The CDR3 length is 13 residues. The germline V and J ends were trimmed by 5 bases and 4 bases, with 11 bases remaining between them. Germline CDR1 SGHAT, CDR2 FQNNGV. CDR3 amino acids: CASSQQVGTEAFF. The CDR3 DNA reads as TGTGCCAGCAGCCAACAGGTAGGCACTGAAGCTTTCTTT.

This clone appeared a single time. The chain carries TRBV6-4 and TRBJ2-1; the match to TRBD1 covers 7 bases. Looked up from germline, CDR1 is MRHNA and CDR2 is SNTAGT. The length of the CDR3 is 19 residues. V lost 2 bases and J lost 1; bases outside the gene matches: 14. The CDR3 here is CASSDEGAGITGSYNEQFF. The CDR3 bases are TGTGCCAGCAGTGACGAGGGGGCCGGCATTACGGGGTCCTACAATGAGCAGTTCTTC.

This clone was picked up a small number of times. The chain recombines TRBV5-1 with TRBJ2-2; 11 bases are a match to TRBD2. The CDR3 sequence is 17 residues long. CDR1 is SGHRS and CDR2 is YFSETQ in the germline V gene. Trimming at V came to 0 bases and at J to 0 bases, leaving 1 base not matched to a gene. Written as DNA, the CDR3 is TGCGCCAGCAGCTTGGGGGGACTAGCGGCGAACACCGGGGAGCTGTTTTTT. It specifies CASSLGGLAANTGELFF.

This clone is hyperexpanded (1% or more). The chain recombines TRBV7-9 with TRBJ2-5; perhaps TRBD2 as D (5 bases). CDR3 length equals 16 residues. In germline, CDR1 is SEHNR, CDR2 FQNEAQ (reference sequence). Trimming stripped 6 bases from V and 2 bases from J, with 19 bases between. The CDR3: CASRLEEEADQETQYF. In DNA form, the CDR3 reads TGTGCCAGCAGGTTGGAGGAGGAGGCGGATCAAGAGACCCAGTACTTC.

The chain couples TRBV5-1 to TRBJ2-1; D remains unclear. The CDR3 is 12 amino acids. CDR1 is SGHRS and CDR2 is YFSETQ in the germline V gene. V lost 0 bases and J lost 8, with 6 bases in between. The CDR3 nucleotides are TGCGCCAGCAGCTTGGACTTGTATGAGCAGTTCTTC. Translation: CASSLDLYEQFF.

This rearrangement joins TRBV13 to TRBJ1-3; D not resolved. Per the germline V gene, CDR1 is PRHDT and CDR2 is FYEKMQ (reference sequence). This CDR3 spans 14 amino acids. V was trimmed by 3 bases and J by 0 bases, leaving 6 bases between them. Here the CDR3 DNA reads TGTGCCAGCAGCTTCACGAGCTCTGGAAACACCATATATTTT. Its translation is CASSFTSSGNTIYF.

V gene TRBV5-1 combines with J gene TRBJ2-3; possible D gene TRBD1, 6 bases. Germline V lookup: CDR1 SGHRS, CDR2 YFSETQ. CDR3 length equals 15 residues. Deletions cut 0 bases from V and 2 bases from J, with 10 bases between. The CDR3 region has the DNA TGCGCCAGCAGCTTGGCAGGGGTACCCACAGATACGCAGTATTTT. Translating it yields CASSLAGVPTDTQYF.

The gene calls are TRBV30 and TRBJ2-7, with 7 bases that match TRBD1. Germline V gene lookup returns CDR1 GTSNPN and CDR2 SVGIG (reference sequence). V lost 5 bases to trimming and J lost 4 bases; unmatched junction nucleotides: 14. This CDR3 comprises 15 residues. The CDR3 sequence is CAWLPKGQQLYEQYF. The CDR3 region has the DNA TGTGCCTGGCTACCCAAGGGACAGCAACTTTACGAGCAGTACTTC.